Here is one T cell receptor (beta chain) with its context. Its antigen is still unknown. Per the authors' pipeline: Patient CD8+ clones larger than 1% rarely matched published virus-specific TCRB sequences. Only in-frame clones appear in the TCRdb table, and some are missing; sequencing was by immunoSEQ multiplex PCR. V, J and clone size derive from that table, while D and trimming were established from the DNA sequence. The repertoire holds about 19,000 clones, with 85% as singletons. J lost 6 bases, V lost 4 bases, and 0 bases had no gene match. In germline, CDR1 is MNHEY, CDR2 SMNVEV (reference sequence). This CDR3 comprises 11 residues. The data belong to a study of somatic mutations in cytotoxic T cells in rheumatoid arthritis. Study-wide context: Prior to any treatment and right after diagnosis, patient blood (roughly 30 ml EDTA) was drawn. Study conclusions and caveats: A significant difference in CD8+ T-cell clonality was not found between rheumatoid arthritis patients and age-matched healthy controls.

Sequenced input: CD8+ T cells sorted from blood. The chain links TRBV27 to TRBJ2-7; 7 bases fit TRBD1. The sequence was obtained from a woman aged 40 to 50 with rheumatoid arthritis. The CDR3 region is CASSSGGEQYF. The CDR3 nucleotides are TGTGCCAGCAGTTCAGGGGGCGAGCAGTACTTC.